Following are 15 T cell receptor beta chains from one sample sequenced in a study of blood T cell repertoires in COVID-19. Repertoires were generated with immunoSEQ multiplex PCR, while TCRdb's copy carries only in-frame clones and drops some. This table holds fewer than 350,000 clones, around 86% found once. The sequencing sample was made of peripheral blood. The receptor source for this set is a woman aged 30 to 39 who had recovered from COVID-19.

The genes are TRBV5-1 and TRBJ2-7; D is ambiguous. The CDR3 totals 15 residues. Trimming removed 0 bases from V and 2 bases from J, with 12 bases in between. Germline loops: CDR1 SGHRS, CDR2 YFSETQ. The CDR3, as DNA: TGCGCCAGCAGCTTGGGAGCTTACCTCGCCTACGAGCAGTACTTC. Its translation is CASSLGAYLAYEQYF.

The chain couples TRBV5-1 to TRBJ2-1, with D perhaps TRBD1 (6 bases). The length of the CDR3 is 15 residues. Germline CDR1 and CDR2: SGHRS and YFSETQ. Trimming cost V 4 bases and J 7 bases, with 18 bases left between them. The CDR3: CASSGGLRWGNEQFF. The CDR3 DNA is TGCGCCAGCAGCGGGGGCCTACGATGGGGGAATGAGCAGTTCTTC.

The CDR3 coding sequence is TGCGCCAGCAGCCCATTCGGGGGTTCATACGAGCAGTACTTC. As protein: CASSPFGGSYEQYF. The V call is TRBV5-1, the J call TRBJ2-7; D may be TRBD2 (6 bases). This CDR3 comprises 14 residues. Germline V gene sequence: CDR1 SGHRS, CDR2 YFSETQ. Between the trimmed V and J ends, which lost 4 bases and 4 bases, there was a span of 15 bases.

V is TRBV5-8 and J is TRBJ2-1, with D unclear. V was cut by 4 bases and J by 2 bases, with 4 bases left in between. The CDR3 is made up of 12 amino acids. Germline lookup yields CDR1 SGHTS and CDR2 YDEGEE. Here the CDR3 reads CASSQTYNEQFF. CDR3 nucleotides: TGTGCCAGCAGCCAGACCTACAATGAGCAGTTCTTC.

J is TRBJ2-2 and V is TRBV20-1; 8 bases line up with TRBD2. The V segment lost 3 bases and the J segment 1 base; nucleotides outside the gene matches: 10. Germline values: CDR1 DFQATT, CDR2 SNEGSKA (reference sequence). The CDR3 has 17 amino acids. The CDR3 DNA reads as TGCAGTGCTAGTAGCGGCGGGAGGAAAATGAACACCGGGGAGCTGTTTTTT. Residues: CSASSGGRKMNTGELFF.

This clone was recorded only once. The genes are TRBV4-1 and TRBJ2-1; 8 bases map to TRBD2. This CDR3 region has 13 residues. Trimming removed 4 bases from V and 5 bases from J; junction bases left unmatched: 1. CDR1 is MGHRA, CDR2 YSYEKL, per germline. The CDR3 reads CASSRAGDNEQFF. For the CDR3, the DNA is TGCGCCAGCAGCCGAGCGGGAGACAATGAGCAGTTCTTC.

This clone was counted a single time. V gene TRBV5-6 combines with J gene TRBJ2-1; TRBD1 might be the D (5 bases). Trimming shortened V by 0 bases and J by 8 bases, and 12 bases separated the two germline ends. The germline CDR1 and CDR2 sequences are SGHDT and YYEEEE. The CDR3 has 14 amino acids. CDR3 sequence: CASSLVRQGYEQFF. CDR3 DNA sequence: TGTGCCAGCAGCTTGGTGCGGCAGGGCTATGAGCAGTTCTTC.

The chain combines TRBV12-3 or TRBV12-4 with TRBJ1-1, with 9 bases matching TRBD1. This CDR3 spans 13 amino acids. Unmatched junction bases numbered 4, after V lost 6 bases and J lost 5 bases. CDR3 sequence reads: CASRDRGWTEAFF. As DNA, the CDR3 is TGTGCCAGCAGGGACAGGGGATGGACTGAAGCTTTCTTT.

This clone occurred a few times. The genes are TRBV29-1 and TRBJ1-3; no reliable D call. The V end lost 4 bases, the J end lost 0 bases, and 10 bases lay between the germline ends. The CDR3 is made up of 14 amino acids. Germline lookup yields CDR1 SQVTM and CDR2 ANQGSEA. The CDR3 region is CSVVRESSGNTIYF. Written as DNA, the CDR3 is TGCAGCGTTGTCCGGGAGAGCTCTGGAAACACCATATATTTT.

The V call is TRBV28, the J call TRBJ2-3, with D perhaps TRBD1 (5 bases). Per the germline V gene, CDR1 is MDHEN and CDR2 is SYDVKM. CDR3 size: 15 residues. Trimming stripped 4 bases from V and 4 bases from J, with 15 bases between. For the CDR3, the DNA is TGTGCCAGCAGTTGGGGCATCAGGAACGCAGATACGCAGTATTTT. Protein: CASSWGIRNADTQYF.

This clone was counted a few times. V gene TRBV19 combines with J gene TRBJ1-1; D remains ambiguous. V lost 7 bases to trimming and J lost 5 bases, with 20 bases between them. Germline V lookup: CDR1 LNHDA, CDR2 SQIVND (reference sequence). The CDR3 length is 15 residues. The CDR3 DNA is TGTGCCAGTACCCCGACTTCCCCGGCGGGAACTGAAGCTTTCTTT. Its translation: CASTPTSPAGTEAFF.

The rearrangement joins TRBV7-8 to TRBJ2-2; 12 bases map to TRBD2. The CDR3 loop spans 18 amino acids. Germline loops: CDR1 SGHVS, CDR2 FQNEAQ. V shed 5 bases, J shed 0 bases, and the junction held 7 bases outside the gene matches. The CDR3 region is CASSLRLAGDPNTGELFF. The DNA for the CDR3 is TGTGCCAGCAGCCTCAGACTAGCGGGAGACCCGAACACCGGGGAGCTGTTTTTT.

The rearrangement joins TRBV18 to TRBJ1-2; 8 nucleotides agree with TRBD1. The junction had 3 bases not matched to a gene; V was cut back by 3 bases and J by 6 bases. CDR3 size: 13 residues. The germline CDR1 and CDR2 sequences are KGHSH and LQKENI. CDR3 protein: CASSPDRGNGYTF. CDR3 DNA: TGTGCCAGCTCACCCGACAGGGGAAATGGCTACACCTTC.

A single count supports this clone. This chain uses TRBV15 with TRBJ2-5; D gene ambiguous. The CDR3 spans 13 residues. Germline loops: CDR1 LNHNV, CDR2 YYDKDF (reference sequence). The V end lost 3 bases, the J end lost 0 bases, and 5 bases lay between the germline ends. The CDR3 protein is CATSRGDQETQYF. The CDR3 coding sequence is TGTGCCACCAGCAGGGGCGACCAAGAGACCCAGTACTTC.

The V call is TRBV28, the J call TRBJ1-2, with D possibly being TRBD1 (5 bases). The germline gives CDR1 MDHEN, CDR2 SYDVKM. This CDR3 contains 14 residues. Trimming stripped 10 bases from V and 0 bases from J, with 15 bases between. The DNA of the CDR3 is TGTGCCATCGTAGCCGGGGGATCTAACTATGGCTACACCTTC. Protein: CAIVAGGSNYGYTF.